This T cell receptor beta chain is drawn from a study of T cell repertoires in cytomegalovirus infection. This clonotype was observed at least ten times. Germline CDR1 is MNHEY and CDR2 is SVGAGI. The CDR3 loop spans 17 amino acids. With 1 base clipped from V and 2 bases from J, the junction kept 8 bases outside the gene matches. TCRdb re-called the reads with MiXCR, one entry per CDR3 protein. The sample lists tens of thousands of distinct CDR3 sequences; more than 3.5% were seen once. The clonotype originates from a human donor in good health (CMV status not recorded). Some clones in this sample may be carry-over from other donors' samples. The sample comprised PBMCs. V usage is TRBV6-5 and J usage is TRBJ2-7; 10 positions agree with TRBD1. This chain's CDR3 is CASSYWELGTGAYEQYF. As DNA, the CDR3 is TGTGCCAGCAGTTACTGGGAGCTAGGGACAGGGGCCTACGAGCAGTACTTC.